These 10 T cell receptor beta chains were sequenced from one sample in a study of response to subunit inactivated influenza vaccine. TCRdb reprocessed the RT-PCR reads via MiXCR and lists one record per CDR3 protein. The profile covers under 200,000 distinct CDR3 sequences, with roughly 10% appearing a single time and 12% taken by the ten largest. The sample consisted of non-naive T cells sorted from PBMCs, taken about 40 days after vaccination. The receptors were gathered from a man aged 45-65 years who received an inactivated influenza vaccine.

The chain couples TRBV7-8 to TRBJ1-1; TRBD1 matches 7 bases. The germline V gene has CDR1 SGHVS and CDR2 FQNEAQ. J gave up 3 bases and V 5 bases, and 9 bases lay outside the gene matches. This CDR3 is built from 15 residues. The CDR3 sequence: CASSRTDRPDTEAFF. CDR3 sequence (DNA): TGTGCCAGCAGCAGGACGGACAGGCCCGACACTGAAGCTTTCTTT. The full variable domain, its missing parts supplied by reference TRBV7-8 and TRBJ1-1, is GAGVSQSPRYKVAKRGQDVALRCDPISGHVSLFWYQQALGQGPEFLTYFQNEAQLDKSGLPSDRFFAERPEGSVSTLKIQRTQQEDSAVYLCASSRTDRPDTEAFFGQGTRLTVV.

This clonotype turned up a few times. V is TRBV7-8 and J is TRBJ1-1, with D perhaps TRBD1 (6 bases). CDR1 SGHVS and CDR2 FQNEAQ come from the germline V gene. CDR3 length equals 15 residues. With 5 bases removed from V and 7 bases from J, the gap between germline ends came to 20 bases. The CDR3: CASSGARRDTLEAFF. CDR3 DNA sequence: TGTGCCAGCAGCGGCGCTAGGCGGGACACTCTTGAAGCTTTCTTT.

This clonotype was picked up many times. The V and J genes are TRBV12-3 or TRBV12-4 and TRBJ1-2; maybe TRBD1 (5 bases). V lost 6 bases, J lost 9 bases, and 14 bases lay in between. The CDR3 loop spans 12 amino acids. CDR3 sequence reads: CASRPSGVRYTF. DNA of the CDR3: TGTGCCAGCAGGCCCTCGGGGGTTCGCTACACCTTC.

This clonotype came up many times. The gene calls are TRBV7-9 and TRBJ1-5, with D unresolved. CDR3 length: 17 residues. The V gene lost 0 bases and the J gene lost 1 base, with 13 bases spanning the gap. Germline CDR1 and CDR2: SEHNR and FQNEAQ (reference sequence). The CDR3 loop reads CASSLAGMEESNQPQHF. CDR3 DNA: TGTGCCAGCAGCTTAGCGGGGATGGAGGAGAGCAATCAGCCCCAGCATTTT.

CDR3 amino acids: CASSPRDYSYEQYF. For the CDR3, the DNA is TGCGCCAGCAGCCCGCGGGACTATTCCTACGAGCAGTACTTC. The chain carries TRBV5-1 and TRBJ2-7; 7 bases match TRBD2. Germline V CDR1 and CDR2: SGHRS, YFSETQ. After removal of 4 bases from V and 1 base from J, the junction contained 5 bases not matched to a gene. The CDR3 loop spans 14 amino acids.

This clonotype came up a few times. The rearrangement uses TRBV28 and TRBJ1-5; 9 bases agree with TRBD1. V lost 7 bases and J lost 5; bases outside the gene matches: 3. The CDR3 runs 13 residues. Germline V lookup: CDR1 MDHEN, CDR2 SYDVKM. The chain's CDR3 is CASTYRGHQPQHF. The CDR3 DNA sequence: TGTGCCAGCACCTACAGGGGGCATCAGCCCCAGCATTTT.

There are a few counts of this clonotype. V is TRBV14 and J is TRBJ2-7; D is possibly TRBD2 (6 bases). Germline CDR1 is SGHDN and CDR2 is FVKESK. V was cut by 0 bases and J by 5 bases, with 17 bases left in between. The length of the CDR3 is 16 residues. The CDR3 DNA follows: TGTGCCAGCAGCCAAGAATGGTGGCTAGCGTGCAACGAGCAGTACTTC. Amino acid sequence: CASSQEWWLACNEQYF.

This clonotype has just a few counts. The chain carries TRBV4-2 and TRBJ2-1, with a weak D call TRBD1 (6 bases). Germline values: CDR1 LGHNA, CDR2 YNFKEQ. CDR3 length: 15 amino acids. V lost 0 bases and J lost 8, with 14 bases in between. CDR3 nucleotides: TGTGCCAGCAGCCAAGACCTGCGGACAGTTGATGAGCAGTTCTTC. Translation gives CASSQDLRTVDEQFF.

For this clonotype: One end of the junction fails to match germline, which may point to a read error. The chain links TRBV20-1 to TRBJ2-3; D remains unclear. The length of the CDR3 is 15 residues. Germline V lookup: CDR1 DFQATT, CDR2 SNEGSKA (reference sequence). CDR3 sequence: CCARDLGRSTDTQYF. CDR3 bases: TGCTGTGCTAGAGATCTTGGGCGGAGCACAGATACGCAGTATTTT.

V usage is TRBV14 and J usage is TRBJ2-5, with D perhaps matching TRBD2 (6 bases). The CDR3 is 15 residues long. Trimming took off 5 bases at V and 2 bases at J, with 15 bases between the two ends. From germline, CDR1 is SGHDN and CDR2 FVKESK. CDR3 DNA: TGTGCCAGCAGCTACCGTAGCGGAACTCAAGAGACCCAGTACTTC. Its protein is CASSYRSGTQETQYF.